Listed here is a single T cell receptor (beta chain). The antigen this receptor binds is unknown. No much larger clone exists at a distance of one base, and base qualities are not known. To prepare the library, the immunoSEQ multiplex PCR assay was applied. For the multiplex PCR, a mixture combining 60 forward primers for TCR Vbeta segments and 13 reverse primers for TCR Jbeta segments was used. A multiplex PCR assay on genomic DNA amplified the CDR3 region of rearranged TCR beta genes. The Illumina HiSeq System was used to sequence the amplified TCR beta libraries as 87-base-pair reads. Per the source publication's procedure: A later analysis counted some 80 million unique TCR beta chains across the 550 to 750 repertoires, and around 9.9 million of these chains were shared by at least two donors. To remove PCR and sequencing errors, raw reads were error-corrected and collapsed into unique sequences using a nearest-neighbor algorithm that merged closely related sequences. V, D and J gene segments were assigned by aligning CDR3 sequences to IMGT reference sequences. Each retained sequence needed at least a six-nucleotide match to both a V gene segment and a J gene segment. A rearrangement counted as productive if the CDR3 had no stop codons and remained in frame with V and J, and every other rearrangement counted as non-productive. Following IMGT convention, CDR3 was defined as the stretch from the second conserved V-encoded cysteine to the conserved J-encoded phenylalanine. The earlier analysis of 450 to 750 of the donors excluded any sequence lacking an unambiguous match to a single V gene segment. In an earlier analysis of 587 of the donors, a V segment was called functional when productive rearrangements were above 56.7%, and segregating when the standard deviation between donors exceeded 5%. A statistical classification framework was built to diagnose cytomegalovirus status from the catalog of TCR beta chain sequences. V and J gene assignment, in a later analysis, came from comparing TCR nucleotide sequences with IMGT/GENE-DB human TR gene sequences. Using the TCRdist pipeline, a later analysis assigned CDR3 sequences along with most-parsimonious VDJ recombination scenarios. In a later analysis, every TCR beta chain was defined by the combination of its CDR3 amino acid sequence and its V-gene family, and reads without a unique V-gene family were dropped. To address suspected cross-contamination and a sequencing artifact, a later analysis removed 550 to 750 highly shared, low-generation-probability nucleotide sequences. A later analysis calculated a clonal expansion index for each public chain from normalized within-repertoire ranks of inferred template counts. In a later analysis, generation probabilities were computed using a VDJ recombination model fitted to out-of-frame rearrangements, and the results were checked against IGoR. In a later analysis, hypergeometric tests were used to score TCR-TCR, TCR-HLA and TCR-CMV co-occurrence, with a repertoire-size bias correction applied to TCR pairs. To estimate false discovery rates, a later analysis permuted the HLA or CMV assignments 20 times. A later analysis grouped co-occurring TCRs with DBSCAN, adding TCRdist sequence similarity when clustering within HLA-allele-positive subsets. Repertoires with fewer than 30,000 or more than 120,000 public chains, plus five repertoires with anomalous nucleotide sharing, were excluded from co-occurrence clustering. This is the immuneACCESS table as TCRdb keeps it, with only in-frame sequences that have V and J called. A part of the clones is gone; compared with another copy, unresolved V genes explain less than half, and the rest is unexplained. Clonal size and the V and J genes are those of that table, whereas D and trimming came from the DNA. The sample table contains approximately 83,000 clones; only one count was recorded for more than 75% of them. The ten most abundant clones make up under 2.5% of the sample.

This specimen belongs to a study of cytomegalovirus exposure and HLA in healthy donors (dated by TCRdb to 2016 to 2017). Concerning the study at large: In an earlier analysis of 587 of the donors, approximately 260 Gb of sequence data and approximately 120 million unique TCR beta sequences from about 179 million T cells were reported. An early release that covered around 590 HLA-typed donors contained about 290 gigabases of sequencing data and around 80 million unique TCR sequences. Among the roughly 400 genotyped donors, about 83% belonged to the genetic ancestry cluster associated with self-reported Caucasian donors. The study aimed to test whether cataloging public T cell receptors could reveal signatures of past pathogen exposure. Using immunosequencing, the study profiled T cell repertoires from roughly 650 subjects and related those repertoires to cytomegalovirus serostatus. Besides the first cohort of around 700 subjects, a separate validation cohort made up of roughly 120 different subjects was used. The study combined high-throughput TCR immunosequencing, statistical association of individual TCRs with disease status, and machine learning to predict cytomegalovirus infection status. A later analysis re-analyzed previously published TCR beta repertoires from 500 to 700 donors and added high-resolution HLA genotyping to study TCR occurrence patterns. In the later analysis, no new phenotypic data were used to find candidate immune exposures; instead, reliance was placed on TCR beta sequences and their occurrence across donors. To decide whether each TCR beta V gene segment behaved as functional or pseudogenic, an earlier analysis of some 600 of the donors relied on high-throughput TCR beta sequencing. Donor age, sex, ethnicity and CMV serostatus were compiled together with the repertoire data. A later genetic analysis took genome-wide SNP genotypes for about 55% of the roughly 700 donors and used that subset as a discovery cohort. Every repertoire in the discovery cohort had been generated on one and the same sequencing platform. Class I and class II HLA loci were covered by the typing at four-digit resolution. The number of typed donors differed by locus: roughly 620-640 for A, B, C, DRB1 and DQB1; approximately 520 for DQA1; 606 for DPA1; and 400 to 480 for DPB1. Five DR-DQ haplotypes were treated as single units for association and clustering because of strong linkage in the cohort. Across approximately 400 genotyped donors of the cohort, an average of about 250,000 unique TCR beta nucleotide sequences per donor were sequenced, and roughly 20% of those sequences were non-productive. Paper-wide results and their limitations: Roughly 15 rarely observed V segments, including chromosome 9 orphons, were excluded from the earlier analysis of several hundred of the donors because counts were too low. In this cohort, only TCR beta chains were sequenced, and detectable features were limited by the absence of alpha or paired-chain data. HLA typing was unavailable for some donors at each locus, so association tests used only the typed subset. Cytomegalovirus status was reported to be diagnosed by the classifier with high specificity and sensitivity in both the original and validation cohorts. Immune exposure information for the cohort was limited to CMV serostatus. Some IMGT-functional V segments, including TRBV6-2 and TRBV6-3, could not be told apart with the 87-base-pair reads, so those segments were excluded. A further reported finding was that TCR beta sequences accurately predicted the HLA-A and HLA-B alleles for most subjects in the first cohort. The authors suggested that the approach could potentially be generalized to other disease states and immunological phenotypes. A group of highly shared sequence variants was considered likely to be a technical artifact of the sequencing pipeline. In vitro tests confirmed that a few of the cytomegalovirus-associated TCR beta chains recognize cytomegalovirus antigens. Most TCR sequences were observed very rarely across donors, whereas some public TCRs were present in many individuals. The study listed 150 to 200 TCR beta chains as associated with cytomegalovirus. Several of the top co-occurrence clusters appeared to be linked to parvovirus B19, influenza, CMV and Epstein-Barr virus, according to a later analysis. According to a later analysis, most CMV-associated TCR beta chains appeared to be HLA-restricted, and the HLA associations seemed to be driven largely by CMV exposure. In a later analysis, over 15,000 TCR beta sequences were associated with specific HLA alleles at a false discovery rate of 0.05. In an earlier analysis of more than 450 of the donors, most TCR beta V segments were observed in productive rearrangements about 87% or about 30% of the time, broadly matching IMGT annotations. In a later analysis, HLA-associated TCR beta chains showed more clonal expansion and lower generation probabilities than non-associated chains that were equally common. An association between a missense DCLRE1C variant and V-gene and J-gene trimming of TCR beta chains was found in a later genetic analysis and replicated in an independent cohort. When HLA alleles, especially DR and DQ, strongly co-occurred, attributing TCR associations to individual alleles was difficult. Linkage disequilibrium might explain the correlated functional status among segregating V segments, but an unknown experimental factor could not be excluded. A later analysis found that TCR association rates varied across HLA loci, with DRB1 alleles showing the most associated TCRs and HLA-C alleles the fewest. The presence/absence analyses assumed that sequencing depth was roughly uniform across donors, and that assumption may not be true. Compared with the roughly 720-donor mean, donors in an Asian-associated ancestry cluster had fewer N-insertions in productive TCRs, according to a later genetic analysis.

The cohort comprised fewer than 750 healthy bone marrow donors. Cohort members were all nominally healthy when sampled, although unrecorded immune exposures were likely present. The donor tested CMV seronegative and was one of the 352 seronegative cohort members. A peripheral blood sample was collected from each donor, and TCR beta sequencing was performed on peripheral blood mononuclear cells. Genomic DNA extraction from the blood cell samples was performed with the Qiagen DNeasy Blood Extraction Kit. The germline V gene (reference sequence) sets CDR1 to WNHNN and CDR2 to SYGVQD. V loses 6 bases at its end and J loses 10 bases; junction bases beyond the gene matches: 4. The CDR3 runs 12 residues from the cysteine to the phenylalanine. The DNA shown is the 36-base CDR3, in frame from base 1.

The sequenced sample consisted of PBMCs. This sequence originates from a man younger than 30 in good health and CMV-seronegative. The sequence is built from TRBV10-1 and TRBJ2-1; the central 9 bases match TRBD1. The CDR3 amino acid sequence is: CASRSTGGEQFF. The DNA reads as follows: TGCGCCAGCAGGAGCACAGGGGGCGAGCAGTTCTTC.